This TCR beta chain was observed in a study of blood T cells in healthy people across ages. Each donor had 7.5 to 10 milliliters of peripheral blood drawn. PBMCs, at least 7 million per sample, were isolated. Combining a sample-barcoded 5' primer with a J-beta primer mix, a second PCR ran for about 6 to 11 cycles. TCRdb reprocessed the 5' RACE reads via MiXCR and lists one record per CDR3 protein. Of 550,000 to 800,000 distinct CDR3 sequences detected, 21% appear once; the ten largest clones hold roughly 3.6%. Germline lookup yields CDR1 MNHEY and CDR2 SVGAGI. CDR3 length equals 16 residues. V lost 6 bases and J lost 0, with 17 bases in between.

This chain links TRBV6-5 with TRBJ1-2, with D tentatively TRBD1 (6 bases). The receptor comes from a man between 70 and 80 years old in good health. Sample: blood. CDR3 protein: CASRLPGQVANYGYTF. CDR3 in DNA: TGTGCCAGCAGGCTACCGGGACAAGTAGCTAACTATGGCTACACCTTC.